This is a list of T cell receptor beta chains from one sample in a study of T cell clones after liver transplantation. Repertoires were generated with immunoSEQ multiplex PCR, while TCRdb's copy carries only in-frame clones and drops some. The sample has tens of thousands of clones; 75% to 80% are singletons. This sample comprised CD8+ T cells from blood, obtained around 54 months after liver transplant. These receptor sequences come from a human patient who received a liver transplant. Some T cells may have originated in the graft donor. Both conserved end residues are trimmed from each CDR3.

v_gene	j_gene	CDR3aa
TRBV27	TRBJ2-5	ASTSAGGQQETQY
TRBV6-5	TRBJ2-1	ASSPLRGLYNEQF
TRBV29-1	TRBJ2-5	SVEGLEGAGEETQY
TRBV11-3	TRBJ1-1	ASTLKVAF
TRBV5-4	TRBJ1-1	ASSLGQGTRTEAF
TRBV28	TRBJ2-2	ASSPRGQGAPGELF
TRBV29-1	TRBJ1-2	SVEEDSYGYT
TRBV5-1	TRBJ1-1	ASSLELNTEAF
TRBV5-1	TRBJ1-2	ASGDRERTNYGYT
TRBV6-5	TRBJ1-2	ASMDIPNYGYT
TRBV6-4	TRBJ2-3	ASSDSTGGADTQY
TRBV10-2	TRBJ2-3	ASSEPSSLAPDTQY
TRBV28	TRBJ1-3	ASHRHSGNTIY
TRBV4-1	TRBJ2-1	ASSQPGTVLNEQF
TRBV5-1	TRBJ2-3	ASSRDLPNPDTQY
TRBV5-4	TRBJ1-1	ASSGGGAIEAF
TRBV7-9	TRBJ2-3	ASSPSGGASDTQY
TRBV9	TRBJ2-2	ASSDGGELF
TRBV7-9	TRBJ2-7	ASSPTGQGVPEQY
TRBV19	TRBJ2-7	ASSPSDRSSYEQY
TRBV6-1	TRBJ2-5	AGSRTGSRETQY
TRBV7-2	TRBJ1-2	ASSLDIWGTDEGYGYT
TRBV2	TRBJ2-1	ASSARGGGPYNEQF
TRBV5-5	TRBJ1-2	ASSFPGTNYGYT
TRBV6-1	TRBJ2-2	ATPGTPNTGELF
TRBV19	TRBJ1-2	ASSINGGYT
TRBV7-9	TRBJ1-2	ASSLKGRGGYT
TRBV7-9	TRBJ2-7	ASSLSTVAEQY
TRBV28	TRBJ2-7	ASKGGASYEQY
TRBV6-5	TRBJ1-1	ASSPRGGWLEAF
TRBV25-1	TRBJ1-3	ASRNMDTAGNTIY
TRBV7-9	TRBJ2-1	ASSLASSSSYNEQF
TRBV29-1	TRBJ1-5	SARTGGNQPQH
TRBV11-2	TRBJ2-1	ASSLNRGYYNEQF
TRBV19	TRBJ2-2	ASSILSGELF
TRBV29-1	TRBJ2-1	SVDGAGVENEQF
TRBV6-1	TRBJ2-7	ASSEARSRHEQY
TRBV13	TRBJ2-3	ASSARPSSTTDTQY
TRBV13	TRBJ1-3	ASGRGLSGNTIY
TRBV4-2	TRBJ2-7	ASSQLIGGVSSYEQY
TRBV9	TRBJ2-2	ASSVPGGSGELF
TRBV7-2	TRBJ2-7	ASRRRDAYEQY
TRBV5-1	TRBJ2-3	ASSYGLAEDTQY
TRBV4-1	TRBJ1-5	ASSQERPNQPQH
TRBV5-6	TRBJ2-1	ASSQKGPRNLFNEQF
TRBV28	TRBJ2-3	ASSSLILRGADTQY
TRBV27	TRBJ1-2	ASSDLPGQGADGYT
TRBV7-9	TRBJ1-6	ASSGAGYNSPLH
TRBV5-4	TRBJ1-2	ASSLGTGGGGYT
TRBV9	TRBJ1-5	ASSGQGGNQPQH
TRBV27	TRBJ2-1	ASSGLAAYNEQF
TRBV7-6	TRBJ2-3	ASSFPSGGSDTQY
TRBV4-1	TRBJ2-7	ASSQTGGDEQY
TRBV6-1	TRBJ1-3	ASRDRGNTIY
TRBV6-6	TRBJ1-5	ASSYAPTGVQPQH
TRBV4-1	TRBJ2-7	ASSQEGGLRRDEQY
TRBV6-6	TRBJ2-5	ASGWTGRETQY
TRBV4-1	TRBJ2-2	ASSPRLAGIGELF
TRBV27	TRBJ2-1	ASSPGYNEQF